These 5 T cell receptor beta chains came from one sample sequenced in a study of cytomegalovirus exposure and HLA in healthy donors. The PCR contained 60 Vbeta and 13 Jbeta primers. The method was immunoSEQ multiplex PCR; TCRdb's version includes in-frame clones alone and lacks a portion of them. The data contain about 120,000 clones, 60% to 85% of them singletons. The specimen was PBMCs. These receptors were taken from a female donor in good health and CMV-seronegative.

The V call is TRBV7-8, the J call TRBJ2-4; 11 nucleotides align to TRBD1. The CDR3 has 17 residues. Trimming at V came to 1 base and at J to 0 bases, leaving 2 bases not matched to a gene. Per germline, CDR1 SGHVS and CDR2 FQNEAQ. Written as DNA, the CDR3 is TGTGCCAGCAGCTTAGGGGACAGGGGGATAGCCAAAAACATTCAGTACTTC. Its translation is CASSLGDRGIAKNIQYF.

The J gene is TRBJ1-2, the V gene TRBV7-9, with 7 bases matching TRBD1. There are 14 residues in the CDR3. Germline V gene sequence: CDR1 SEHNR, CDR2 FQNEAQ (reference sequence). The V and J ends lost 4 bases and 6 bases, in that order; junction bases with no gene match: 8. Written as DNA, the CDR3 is TGTGCCAGCAGCTCGACAGGGCAGACCAATGGCTACACCTTC. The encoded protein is CASSSTGQTNGYTF.

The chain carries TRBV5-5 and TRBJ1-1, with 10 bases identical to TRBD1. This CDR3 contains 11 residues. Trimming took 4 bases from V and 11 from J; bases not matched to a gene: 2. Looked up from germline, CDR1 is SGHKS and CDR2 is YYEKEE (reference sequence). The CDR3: CASSGGQGAFF. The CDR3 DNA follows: TGTGCCAGCAGCGGGGGACAGGGGGCTTTCTTT.

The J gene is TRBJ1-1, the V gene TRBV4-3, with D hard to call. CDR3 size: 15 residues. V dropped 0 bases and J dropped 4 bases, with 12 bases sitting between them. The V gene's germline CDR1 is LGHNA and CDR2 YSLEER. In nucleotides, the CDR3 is TGCGCCAGCAGCCAAGATAGGAACAGTCTCACTGAAGCTTTCTTT. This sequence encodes CASSQDRNSLTEAFF.

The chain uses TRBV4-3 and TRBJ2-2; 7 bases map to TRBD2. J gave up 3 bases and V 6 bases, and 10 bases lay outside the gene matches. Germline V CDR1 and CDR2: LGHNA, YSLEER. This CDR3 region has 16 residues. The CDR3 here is CASSPAIAGYTGELFF. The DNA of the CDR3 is TGCGCCAGCAGTCCCGCGATAGCGGGTTACACCGGGGAGCTGTTTTTT.